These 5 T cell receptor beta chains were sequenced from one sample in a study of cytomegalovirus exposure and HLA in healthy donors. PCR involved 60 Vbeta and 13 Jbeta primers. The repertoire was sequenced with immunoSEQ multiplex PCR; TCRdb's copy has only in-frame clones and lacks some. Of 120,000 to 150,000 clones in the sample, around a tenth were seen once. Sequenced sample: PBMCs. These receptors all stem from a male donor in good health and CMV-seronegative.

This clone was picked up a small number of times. In DNA, the CDR3 is TGTGCCACCAGCAGAGGAGGGTCCGGGGAGCTGTTTTTT. Translating gives CATSRGGSGELFF. This chain links TRBV15 with TRBJ2-2; tentative D call: TRBD2 (5 bases). In germline, CDR1 is LNHNV, CDR2 YYDKDF (reference sequence). The CDR3 extends over 13 amino acids. V lost 1 base, J lost 6 bases, and 6 bases lay in between.

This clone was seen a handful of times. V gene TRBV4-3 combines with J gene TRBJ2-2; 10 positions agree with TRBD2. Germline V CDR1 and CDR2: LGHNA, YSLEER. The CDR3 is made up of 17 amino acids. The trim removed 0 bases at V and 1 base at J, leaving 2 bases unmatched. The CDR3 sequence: CASSQDRLAGNTGELFF. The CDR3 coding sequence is TGCGCCAGCAGCCAAGACCGACTAGCGGGGAACACCGGGGAGCTGTTTTTT.

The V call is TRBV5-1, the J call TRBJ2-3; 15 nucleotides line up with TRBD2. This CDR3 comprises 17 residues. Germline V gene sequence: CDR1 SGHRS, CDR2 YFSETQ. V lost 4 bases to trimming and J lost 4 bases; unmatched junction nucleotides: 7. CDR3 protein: CASSPPGLAGGSDTQYF. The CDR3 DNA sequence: TGCGCCAGCAGCCCTCCGGGACTAGCGGGAGGATCAGATACGCAGTATTTT.

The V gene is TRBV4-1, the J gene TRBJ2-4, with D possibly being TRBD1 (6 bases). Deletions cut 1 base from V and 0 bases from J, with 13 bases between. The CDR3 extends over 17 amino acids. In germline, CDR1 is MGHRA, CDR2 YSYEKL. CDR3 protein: CASSQVLGALAKNIQYF. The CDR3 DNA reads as TGCGCCAGCAGCCAAGTTCTGGGGGCCCTAGCCAAAAACATTCAGTACTTC.

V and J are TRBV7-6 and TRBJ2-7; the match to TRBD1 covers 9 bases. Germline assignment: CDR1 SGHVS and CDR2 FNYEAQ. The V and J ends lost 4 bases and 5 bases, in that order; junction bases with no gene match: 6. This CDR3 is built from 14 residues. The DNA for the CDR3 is TGTGCCAGCAGCTCTGGGACAGGGCCCCACGAGCAGTACTTC. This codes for CASSSGTGPHEQYF.